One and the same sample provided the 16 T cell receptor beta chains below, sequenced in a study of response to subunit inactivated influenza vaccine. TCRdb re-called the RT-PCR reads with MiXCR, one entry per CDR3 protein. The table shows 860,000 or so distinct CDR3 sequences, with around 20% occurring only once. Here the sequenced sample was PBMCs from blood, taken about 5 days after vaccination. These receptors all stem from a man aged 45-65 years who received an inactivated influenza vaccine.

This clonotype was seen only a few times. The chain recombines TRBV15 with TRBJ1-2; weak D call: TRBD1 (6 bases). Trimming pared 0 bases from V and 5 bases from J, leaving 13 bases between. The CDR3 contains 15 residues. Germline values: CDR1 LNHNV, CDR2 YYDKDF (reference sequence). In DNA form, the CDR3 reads TGTGCCACCAGCAGAGATTTAACAGGGAAGTATGGCTACACCTTC. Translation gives CATSRDLTGKYGYTF.

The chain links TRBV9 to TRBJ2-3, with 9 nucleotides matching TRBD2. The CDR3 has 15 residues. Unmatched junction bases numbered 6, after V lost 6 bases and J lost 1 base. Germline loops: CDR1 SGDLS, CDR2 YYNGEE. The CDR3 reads CASTLSGSGTDTQYF. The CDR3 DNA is TGTGCCAGCACCCTTAGCGGGAGTGGCACAGATACGCAGTATTTT. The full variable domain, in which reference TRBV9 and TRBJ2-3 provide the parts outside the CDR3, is DSGVTQTPKHLITATGQRVTLRCSPRSGDLSVYWYQQSLDQGLQFLIQYYNGEERAKGNILERFSAQQFPDLHSELNLSSLELGDSALYFCASTLSGSGTDTQYFGPGTRLTVL.

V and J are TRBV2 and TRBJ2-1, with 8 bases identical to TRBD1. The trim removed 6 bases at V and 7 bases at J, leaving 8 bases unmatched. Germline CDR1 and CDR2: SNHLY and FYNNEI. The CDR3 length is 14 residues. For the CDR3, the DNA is TGTGCCAGCAGATTGGGACAGGAGGGTAATGAGCAGTTCTTC. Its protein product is CASRLGQEGNEQFF.

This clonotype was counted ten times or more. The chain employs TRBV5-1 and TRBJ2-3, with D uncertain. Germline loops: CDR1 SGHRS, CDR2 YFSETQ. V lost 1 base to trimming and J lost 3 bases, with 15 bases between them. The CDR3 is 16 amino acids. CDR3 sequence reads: CASSLYLLGGTDTQYF. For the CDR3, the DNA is TGCGCCAGCAGCTTGTATCTCCTCGGCGGTACAGATACGCAGTATTTT.

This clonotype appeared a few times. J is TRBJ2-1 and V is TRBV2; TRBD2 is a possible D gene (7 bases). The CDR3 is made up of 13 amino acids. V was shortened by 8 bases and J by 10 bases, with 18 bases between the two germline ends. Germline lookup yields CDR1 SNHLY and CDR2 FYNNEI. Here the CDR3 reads CASGGAYEGEQFF. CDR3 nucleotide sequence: TGTGCCAGCGGGGGGGCCTACGAGGGGGAGCAGTTCTTC.

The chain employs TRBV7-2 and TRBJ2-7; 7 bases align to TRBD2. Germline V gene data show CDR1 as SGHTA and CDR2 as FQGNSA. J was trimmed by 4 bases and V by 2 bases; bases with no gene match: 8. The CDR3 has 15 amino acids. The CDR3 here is CASSLKREGSYEQYF. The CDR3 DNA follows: TGTGCCAGCAGCTTAAAGAGGGAGGGGTCGTACGAGCAGTACTTC.

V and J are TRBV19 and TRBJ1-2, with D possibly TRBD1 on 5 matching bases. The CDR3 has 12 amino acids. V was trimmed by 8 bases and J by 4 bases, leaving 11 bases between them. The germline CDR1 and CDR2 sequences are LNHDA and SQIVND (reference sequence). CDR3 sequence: CASRDGFYGYTF. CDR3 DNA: TGTGCCAGTCGGGACGGCTTCTATGGCTACACCTTC.

CDR3 in amino acids: CASSPGGRNTEAFF. The DNA for the CDR3 is TGTGCCAGCAGTCCGGGCGGGAGGAACACTGAAGCTTTCTTT. The rearrangement uses TRBV27 and TRBJ1-1; D gene unclear. V was trimmed by 5 bases and J by 1 base, leaving 11 bases between them. CDR3 size: 14 residues. The germline gives CDR1 MNHEY, CDR2 SMNVEV (reference sequence).

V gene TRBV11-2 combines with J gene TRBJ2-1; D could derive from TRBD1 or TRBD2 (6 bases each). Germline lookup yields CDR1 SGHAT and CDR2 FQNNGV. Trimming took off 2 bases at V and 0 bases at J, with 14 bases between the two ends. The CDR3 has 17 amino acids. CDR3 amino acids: CASSLYGGGSSYNEQFF. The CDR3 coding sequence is TGTGCCAGCAGCTTATACGGGGGCGGAAGCTCCTACAATGAGCAGTTCTTC.

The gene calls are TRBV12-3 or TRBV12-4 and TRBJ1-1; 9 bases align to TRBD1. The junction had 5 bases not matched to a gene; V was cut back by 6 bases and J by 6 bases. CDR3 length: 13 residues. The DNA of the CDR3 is TGTGCCAGCAGCGGACAGGGGTTCCCTGAAGCTTTCTTT. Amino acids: CASSGQGFPEAFF.

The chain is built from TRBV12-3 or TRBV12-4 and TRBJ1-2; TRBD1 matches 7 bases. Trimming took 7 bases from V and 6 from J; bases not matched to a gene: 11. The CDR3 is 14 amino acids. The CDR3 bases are TGTGCCAGCAATACAGGGGCCGGCGGCGATGGCTACACCTTC. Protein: CASNTGAGGDGYTF.

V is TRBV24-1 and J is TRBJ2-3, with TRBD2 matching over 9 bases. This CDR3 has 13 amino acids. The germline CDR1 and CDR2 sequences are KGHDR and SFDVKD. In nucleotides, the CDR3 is TGTGCGATAGCGGGGGATAGCACAGATACGCAGTATTTT. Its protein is CAIAGDSTDTQYF.

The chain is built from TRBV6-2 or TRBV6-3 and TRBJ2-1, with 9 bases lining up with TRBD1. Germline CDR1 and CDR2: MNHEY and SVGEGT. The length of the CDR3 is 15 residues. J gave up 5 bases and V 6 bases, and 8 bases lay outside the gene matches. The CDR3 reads CASRRTGGANNEQFF. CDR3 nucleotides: TGTGCCAGCAGAAGAACAGGGGGCGCGAACAATGAGCAGTTCTTC.

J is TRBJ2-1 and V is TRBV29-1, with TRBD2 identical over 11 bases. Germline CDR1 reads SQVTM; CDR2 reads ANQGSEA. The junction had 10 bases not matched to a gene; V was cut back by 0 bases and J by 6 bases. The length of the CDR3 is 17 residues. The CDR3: CSVEDILAGGVTNEQFF. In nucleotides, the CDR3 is TGCAGCGTTGAAGATATCCTAGCGGGGGGCGTAACCAATGAGCAGTTCTTC.

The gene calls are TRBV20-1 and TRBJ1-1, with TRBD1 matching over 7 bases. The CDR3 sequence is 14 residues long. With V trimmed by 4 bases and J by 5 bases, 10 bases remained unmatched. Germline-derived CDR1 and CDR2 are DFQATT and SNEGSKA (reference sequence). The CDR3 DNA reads TGCAGTGCTAAGAAGGGACAGTCTAGGACTGAAGCTTTCTTT. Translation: CSAKKGQSRTEAFF.

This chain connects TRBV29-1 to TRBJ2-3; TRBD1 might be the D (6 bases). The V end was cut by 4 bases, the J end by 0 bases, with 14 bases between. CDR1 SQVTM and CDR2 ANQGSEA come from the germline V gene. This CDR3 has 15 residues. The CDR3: CSVVGQPPSTDTQYF. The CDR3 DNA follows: TGCAGCGTTGTTGGACAGCCCCCTAGCACAGATACGCAGTATTTT.